This T cell receptor beta chain was profiled in a study of blood T cell repertoires in COVID-19. This CDR3 spans 16 amino acids. Germline assignment: CDR1 GTSNPN and CDR2 SVGIG (reference sequence). With 2 bases clipped from V and 2 bases from J, the junction kept 9 bases outside the gene matches. Allocation to cohorts depended on clinical history reported by the participants. TCRdb keeps only in-frame clones here, not all; method: immunoSEQ multiplex PCR. The sample shows approximately 200,000 clones, around 88% of them seen only once. V is TRBV30 and J is TRBJ2-3, with TRBD1 identical over 8 bases. The sequence came from a woman aged 25 to 45 who had been exposed to COVID-19. Source material: PBMCs or T cells enriched from blood (not recorded which). CDR3 region: CAWSPGLTGVTDTQYF. Written as DNA, the CDR3 is TGTGCCTGGAGTCCAGGCTTGACAGGGGTCACAGATACGCAGTATTTT.